The clone carrying this TCR beta chain was found many times. Its antigen is undetermined. The read terminates 3 residues ahead of where the CDR3 ends, so the germline J gene completes it. This sample stems from a study of T cell clonality in common variable immunodeficiency. The repertoire was sequenced with immunoSEQ multiplex PCR; TCRdb's copy has only in-frame clones and lacks some. The data show about 23,000 clones, with none appearing a single time. Whole-study findings and limits: Compared with healthy controls, CVID subjects showed increased TCRbeta clonality, mostly in about a third. Compared with controls, CVID subjects had fewer shared TCRbeta clones. Reportedly, TCR beta sequences from common variable immunodeficiency showed fewer deletions and N-nucleotide insertions.

This CDR3 region has 13 residues. Trimming stripped 4 bases from V and 5 bases from J, with 14 bases between. In germline, CDR1 is SQVTM, CDR2 ANQGSEA. Blood came from CVID subjects not ill and not taking immunomodulatory or immunosuppressive medication. This chain links TRBV29-1 with TRBJ2-5, with D possibly TRBD2 on 6 matching bases. The sequence derives from a human donor with common variable immunodeficiency. The material sequenced was peripheral blood mononuclear cells. CDR3 loop: CSVGGGAGETQYF. The CDR3 DNA, read in part, is TGCAGCGTTGGAGGAGGGGCAGGTGAGACC.